The 11 T cell receptor beta chains listed next were all sequenced from one sample in a study of blood T cells in healthy people across ages. The use of a sample-barcoded 5' primer and a J-beta primer mix characterized a second PCR of about 6 to 11 cycles. TCRdb reanalysed the 5' RACE reads using MiXCR and keeps one entry per CDR3 protein. This table has roughly 1.5 million distinct CDR3 sequences, less than 45% appearing once. The sample comprised blood. The origin of the receptors is a woman aged 18-29 years in good health.

This clonotype showed up just a few times. The gene calls are TRBV9 and TRBJ2-7; 13 bases line up with TRBD2. The better agreement between TRBJ2-5 and the DNA end casts doubt on the J call. Germline V gene sequence: CDR1 SGDLS, CDR2 YYNGEE. CDR3 length: 16 residues. The chain's CDR3 is CASSAWTSGGEETQYF. The DNA of the CDR3 is TGTGCCAGCAGCGCTTGGACTAGCGGGGGTGAGGAGACCCAGTACTTC.

This clonotype was observed a few times. The CDR3 here is CASSDFVLGGYTF. CDR3 nucleotides: TGTGCCAGCAGTGATTTTGTATTGGGTGGCTACACCTTC. This chain joins TRBV25-1 and TRBJ1-2; D is unresolved. V lost 3 bases to trimming and J lost 7 bases, with 12 bases between them. Germline lookup yields CDR1 MGHDK and CDR2 SYGVNS. The CDR3 runs 13 residues.

The chain is built from TRBV4-3 and TRBJ2-7; no reliable D call. Trimming shortened V by 8 bases and J by 1 base, and 9 bases separated the two germline ends. CDR3 size: 12 residues. The germline V gene encodes CDR1 LGHNA and CDR2 YSLEER. CDR3 nucleotide sequence: TGCGCCAGCGGCGACGGATCCTACGAGCAGTACTTC. This codes for CASGDGSYEQYF.

The chain employs TRBV28 and TRBJ1-2, with 9 bases lining up with TRBD1. V gave up 6 bases and J gave up 3 bases; unmatched junction bases: 11. Germline CDR1 MDHEN, CDR2 SYDVKM. This CDR3 region has 16 residues. This CDR3 is CASSRTGAWDDYGYTF. CDR3 DNA sequence: TGTGCCAGCAGCAGGACAGGGGCTTGGGATGACTATGGCTACACCTTC.

The sample holds a few counts of this clonotype. The chain employs TRBV18 and TRBJ2-1, with TRBD2 identical over 12 bases. There are 17 residues in the CDR3. Trimming at V came to 4 bases and at J to 6 bases, leaving 10 bases not matched to a gene. Germline assignment: CDR1 KGHSH and CDR2 LQKENI. The CDR3 sequence is CASSLTLLAGGPNEQFF. The CDR3 bases are TGTGCCAGCTCACTTACCCTACTAGCGGGAGGCCCCAATGAGCAGTTCTTC.

This clonotype was seen more than once but under ten times. The chain carries TRBV10-3 and TRBJ2-1; 16 nucleotides agree with TRBD2. V was pared by 5 bases and J by 9 bases, with 13 bases of the junction left unmatched. The length of the CDR3 is 18 residues. Germline V gives CDR1 ENHRY, CDR2 SYGVKD. The CDR3 spells CAISHGPGLAGGPGEQFF. Here the CDR3 DNA reads TGTGCCATCAGTCACGGTCCGGGACTAGCGGGGGGGCCTGGTGAGCAGTTCTTC.

The chain joins TRBV27 to TRBJ2-2; possibly TRBD1 or TRBD2 for D (6 bases each). The CDR3 is 17 residues long. The germline gives CDR1 MNHEY, CDR2 SMNVEV (reference sequence). V lost 5 bases, J lost 1 base, and 17 bases lay in between. The CDR3 nucleotides read TGTGCCAGCAGTCCCGACCCCAGGGGACTGAACACCGGGGAGCTGTTTTTT. This gives the protein CASSPDPRGLNTGELFF.

V and J are TRBV6-5 and TRBJ2-5; 8 positions agree with TRBD1. The trim removed 6 bases at V and 4 bases at J, leaving 7 bases unmatched. The CDR3 extends over 14 amino acids. The germline gives CDR1 MNHEY, CDR2 SVGAGI. The CDR3 reads CASRADRGAETQYF. The CDR3 DNA sequence: TGTGCCAGCAGGGCAGACAGGGGAGCAGAGACCCAGTACTTC.

In its sample, this clonotype was seen a few times. This chain links TRBV27 with TRBJ1-6; 10 nucleotides match TRBD1. V was clipped by 2 bases and J by 7 bases; unmatched bases: 2. Germline CDR1 is MNHEY and CDR2 is SMNVEV (reference sequence). The CDR3 runs 15 residues. CDR3: CASSLLTGGNSPLHF. The CDR3 DNA reads TGTGCCAGCAGTTTACTGACAGGGGGCAATTCACCCCTCCACTTT.

In regard to this clonotype: An end of the junction differs from the germline gene, which may be a read error. This chain uses TRBV18 with TRBJ2-7; tentatively, D is TRBD1 (5 bases). The CDR3 totals 12 residues. The germline gives CDR1 KGHSH, CDR2 LQKENI. In DNA form, the CDR3 reads TGTACCAGCTCCCCCAGGGTCGACGAGCAGTACTTC. This encodes CTSSPRVDEQYF.

Comments on this clonotype: A read error may explain this, as a much larger clone is one base away. The rearrangement uses TRBV12-3 or TRBV12-4 and TRBJ2-1; D gene ambiguous. The CDR3 runs 12 residues. The germline V and J ends were trimmed by 6 bases and 7 bases, with 10 bases remaining between them. CDR3 coding DNA: TGTGCCAGCAGGGCCGACAAGAATGAGCAGTTCTTC. This encodes CASRADKNEQFF.